These T cell receptor beta chains were read from a single sample in a study of CD8 T cells in Susac syndrome. MiXCR, applied by TCRdb to the immunoSEQ multiplex PCR reads, yields one record per CDR3 protein. Of about 150,000 distinct CDR3 sequences in the sample, nearly 97% were seen once. The source material was CD4+ T cells from PBMCs. The origin of the receptors is a human donor with Susac syndrome. Both conserved end residues are part of each CDR3. The order of the fields is clone size, J gene, D gene, CDR3 length, V gene, CDR3 protein, CDR3 DNA. The D gene is left open where the match is weak. Size is stated for part of the rows, as once, few or many counts, or as a class when the clone is expanded.

NA,TRBJ2-5,NA,13,TRBV4-1,CASSPIGRETQYF,TGCGCCAGCAGCCCCATAGGGAGGGAGACCCAGTACTTC
NA,TRBJ2-1,NA,13,TRBV18,CASSSDRSNEQFF,TGTGCCAGCTCATCAGACAGGAGCAATGAGCAGTTCTTC
NA,TRBJ1-1,NA,11,TRBV25-1,CASSFRAGTFF,TGTGCCAGCAGTTTTAGGGCAGGGACTTTCTTT
NA,TRBJ2-2,TRBD1,16,TRBV4-2,CASSPHRGDDTGELFF,TGTGCCAGCAGCCCACACAGGGGGGACGACACCGGGGAGCTGTTTTTT
NA,TRBJ2-6,NA,13,TRBV5-1,CASSLDRVNVLTF,TGCGCCAGCAGCTTGGATAGGGTCAACGTCCTGACTTTC
NA,TRBJ1-6,NA,15,TRBV13,CASSRAIVPNSPLHF,TGTGCCAGCAGCCGAGCGATAGTGCCAAATTCACCCCTCCACTTT
NA,TRBJ1-1,NA,14,TRBV5-1,CASSSSPGNTEAFF,TGCGCCAGCAGCTCTTCTCCGGGGAACACTGAAGCTTTCTTT
NA,TRBJ1-1,NA,13,TRBV29-1,CSVKNRANTEAFF,TGCAGCGTTAAGAACAGGGCCAACACTGAAGCTTTCTTT
NA,TRBJ2-7,NA,12,TRBV29-1,CSVQLATYEQYF,TGCAGCGTCCAACTTGCCACGTACGAGCAGTACTTC
NA,TRBJ2-7,TRBD2,13,TRBV20-1,CSALGGRPYEQYF,TGCAGTGCTTTGGGGGGGAGACCCTACGAGCAGTACTTC
NA,TRBJ2-5,NA,13,TRBV20-1,CSATRRRGETQYF,TGCAGTGCTACTCGGCGGCGAGGAGAGACCCAGTACTTC
NA,TRBJ2-3,NA,13,TRBV20-1,CSARKAQDRPQYF,TGCAGTGCTAGGAAAGCCCAGGATAGGCCGCAGTATTTT
NA,TRBJ1-1,NA,10,TRBV29-1,CSVRETEAFF,TGCAGCGTTCGTGAGACTGAAGCTTTCTTT
NA,TRBJ2-1,NA,15,TRBV15,CATSRQTSSYNEQFF,TGTGCCACCAGCAGACAGACGAGCTCCTACAATGAGCAGTTCTTC
once,TRBJ2-1,TRBD2,16,TRBV5-1,CASSLGGTSGRNEQFF,TGCGCCAGCAGCTTGGGTGGGACTAGCGGGAGGAATGAGCAGTTCTTC
NA,TRBJ1-1,NA,11,TRBV20-1,CSARAESEAFF,TGCAGTGCTAGAGCCGAAAGTGAAGCTTTCTTT
NA,TRBJ2-5,NA,15,TRBV4-1,CASSQVGLAGETQYF,TGCGCCAGCAGCCAAGTGGGGCTAGCCGGGGAGACCCAGTACTTC
NA,TRBJ2-1,TRBD1,13,TRBV9,CASSASRDSEQFF,TGTGCCAGCAGCGCCTCGAGGGACAGTGAGCAGTTCTTC
once,TRBJ2-1,NA,14,TRBV20-1,CSATDGRTPNEQFF,TGCAGTGCCACAGACGGCAGGACCCCCAATGAGCAGTTCTTC
once,TRBJ2-1,TRBD1,14,TRBV20-1,CSASTGGAYNEQFF,TGCAGTGCGTCGACAGGGGGCGCCTACAATGAGCAGTTCTTC
NA,TRBJ2-1,TRBD2,15,TRBV3-1,CASSPGLAGDHEQFF,TGTGCCAGCAGCCCCGGACTAGCGGGAGACCATGAGCAGTTCTTC
NA,TRBJ2-4,NA,16,TRBV4-1,CASSQGIQYGLDIQYF,TGCGCCAGCAGCCAAGGGATACAATATGGGCTAGACATTCAGTACTTC
NA,TRBJ2-2,NA,13,TRBV21-1,CASSKSRTGELFF,TGTGCCAGCAGCAAAAGTCGAACCGGGGAGCTGTTTTTT
NA,TRBJ1-6,NA,17,TRBV20-1,CSARVVPEGSYNSPLHF,TGCAGTGCTAGAGTGGTACCCGAGGGGTCCTATAATTCACCCCTCCACTTT
NA,TRBJ1-2,TRBD1,13,TRBV28,CASSPGQPYGYTF,TGTGCCAGCAGTCCGGGACAGCCCTATGGCTACACCTTC
NA,TRBJ2-5,TRBD1,12,TRBV20-1,CSAHDRGETQYF,TGCAGTGCCCATGACAGGGGAGAGACCCAGTACTTC
NA,TRBJ1-3,NA,18,TRBV21-1,CASSSRAVTGSSGNTIYF,TGTGCCAGCAGCTCCCGGGCGGTGACAGGGAGCTCTGGAAACACCATATATTTT
NA,TRBJ2-1,TRBD2,20,TRBV15,CATSRDLHLSGNPGTNEQFF,TGTGCCACCAGCAGAGATCTCCACCTTAGCGGGAATCCCGGAACCAATGAGCAGTTCTTC
once,TRBJ1-6,NA,14,TRBV19,CASTTSGGGSPLHF,TGTGCCAGTACTACCTCCGGGGGCGGGTCACCCCTCCACTTT
NA,TRBJ2-5,NA,11,TRBV28,CASTRLETQYF,TGTGCCAGCACACGGTTAGAGACCCAGTACTTC
NA,TRBJ2-1,NA,16,TRBV21-1,CASSKEGTAQYNEQFF,TGTGCCAGCAGCAAAGAAGGGACAGCACAATACAATGAGCAGTTCTTC
once,TRBJ2-7,NA,14,TRBV28,CASSLSLPGGEQYF,TGTGCCAGCAGTTTAAGCCTCCCTGGCGGTGAGCAGTACTTC
NA,TRBJ2-7,NA,12,TRBV20-1,CSASRRGDEQYF,TGCAGTGCTTCCCGAAGGGGGGACGAGCAGTACTTC
NA,TRBJ1-1,NA,13,TRBV18,CASSRSGDTEAFF,TGTGCCAGCTCACGCTCGGGGGACACTGAAGCTTTCTTT
NA,TRBJ2-7,NA,15,TRBV4-2,CASSSDGGAAYEQYF,TGTGCCAGCAGTTCCGATGGGGGGGCCGCCTACGAGCAGTACTTC
NA,TRBJ2-7,TRBD2,14,TRBV13,CASRRAGGPGEQYF,TGTGCCAGCAGAAGAGCGGGGGGGCCCGGCGAGCAGTACTTC
NA,TRBJ2-2,TRBD2,22,TRBV4-1,CASSQVGLKASGGATFTGELFF,TGCGCCAGCAGCCAAGTGGGGTTAAAGGCTAGCGGGGGGGCCACCTTCACCGGGGAGCTGTTTTTT
NA,TRBJ2-1,NA,15,TRBV20-1,CSARDPGGALNEQFF,TGCAGTGCTAGAGATCCCGGCGGGGCCCTCAATGAGCAGTTCTTC
once,TRBJ2-5,TRBD1,14,TRBV2,CASSEQGAGETQYF,TGTGCCAGCAGTGAACAGGGGGCCGGGGAGACCCAGTACTTC
NA,TRBJ2-3,TRBD2,15,TRBV7-2,CASSPWTSGADTQYF,TGTGCCAGCAGCCCTTGGACTAGCGGCGCAGATACGCAGTATTTT
NA,TRBJ2-3,NA,14,TRBV4-1,CASSQPTLGDTQYF,TGCGCCAGCAGCCAGCCTACGCTAGGGGATACGCAGTATTTT